This T cell receptor beta chain was observed in a study of cytomegalovirus exposure and HLA in healthy donors. Regarding this clone: What it recognizes is unknown.

Study outcomes and limitations: The productive fraction for most TCR beta V segments was about 87% or about 30% in an earlier analysis. What TCR beta sequences reportedly achieved was accurate prediction of HLA-A and HLA-B alleles in most subjects. The listing of some 170 TCR beta chains classed them as cytomegalovirus-associated. No immune exposure information besides CMV serostatus was available.

The CDR3 covers 16 residues. After removal of 1 base from V and 8 bases from J, the junction contained 7 bases not matched to a gene. Germline CDR1 reads LGHNA; CDR2 reads YSLEER. The PCR used 60 Vbeta and 13 Jbeta primers. Here immunoSEQ multiplex PCR was the method, and the copy in TCRdb shows in-frame clones only, minus some. The sample includes approximately 110,000 clones, about 80% seen only once; the top ten take over 3%. The chain links TRBV4-3 to TRBJ1-6, with 8 bases lining up with TRBD1. The receptor comes from a woman in her forties in good health and CMV-seronegative. Sequenced sample: PBMCs. The CDR3 protein is CASSQGAGGIYSPLHF. In DNA, the CDR3 is TGCGCCAGCAGCCAAGGGGCAGGGGGCATTTATTCACCCCTCCACTTT.